This TCR beta chain originates from a study of T cell responses to AZD1222 COVID-19 vaccine. Broader study findings: The repertoires were collected only after the peak T cell response. Only six or seven AZD1222 recipients were seropositive at baseline. Clonal diversity may have been underestimated, and the donors were mostly white British, with more females than males. Rises in breadth and depth of Spike-specific TCRs came after two AZD1222 doses.

Details on this clone: The antigen is undetermined.

Some clones are missing from TCRdb's copy, which holds only in-frame ones; the method was immunoSEQ multiplex PCR. The sample holds about 120,000 clones, more than 80% seen once. From germline, CDR1 is SGHTA and CDR2 FQGNSA. The CDR3 runs 15 residues. V lost 3 bases, J lost 3 bases, and 4 bases stayed unmatched. This chain uses TRBV7-2 with TRBJ2-3, with 9 bases aligning to TRBD1. This sequence was found in an adult who received the MenACWY meningococcal vaccine as a control. The sample in question was peripheral blood, obtained 28 days after the second dose of the MenACWY control vaccine. The DNA for the CDR3 is TGTGCCAGCAGCTTTACAGGGGGCCTGACAGATACGCAGTATTTT. Its protein product is CASSFTGGLTDTQYF.